The 8 T cell receptor beta chains presented below share a single source sample, sequenced in a study of CD8+ T cells in alopecia areata. Once RNA had been extracted, it was reverse transcribed into cDNA to act as the sequencing template. Sequencing used immunoSEQ multiplex PCR; TCRdb keeps in-frame clones, though not all of them. Found here are under 350,000 clones, roughly 64% of them singletons; the top ten hold more than 1.5%. Treatment meaning: oral pan-JAK inhibitor, 5-10 mg twice daily. The source was CD4+ T cells sorted from blood, collected at week 24, from a patient treated with tofacitinib. The receptors here all came from a human donor with alopecia areata.

The chain employs TRBV7-9 and TRBJ2-1, with D tentatively TRBD2 (6 bases). Germline V CDR1 and CDR2: SEHNR, FQNEAQ (reference sequence). Deletions cut 1 base from V and 6 bases from J, with 13 bases between. The CDR3 runs to 15 residues. As DNA, the CDR3 is TGTGCCAGCAGCTTAGTGGGACTGACAACCAATGAGCAGTTCTTC. This sequence encodes CASSLVGLTTNEQFF.

This clone appeared a single time. This chain joins TRBV7-3 and TRBJ2-1; tentatively, D is TRBD1 or TRBD2 (5 bases each). Germline CDR1 and CDR2: SGHTA and FQGTGA. V lost 5 bases and J 9 bases, leaving 14 bases between the germline ends. This CDR3 is 13 amino acids long. DNA of the CDR3: TGTGCCAGCAGCGGGGGACCCCGGGGTGAGCAGTTCTTC. Protein product: CASSGGPRGEQFF.

The rearrangement uses TRBV4-1 and TRBJ1-2; maybe TRBD1 (6 bases). Germline loops: CDR1 MGHRA, CDR2 YSYEKL. The CDR3 length is 14 residues. V lost 2 bases and J lost 7, with 14 bases in between. CDR3 protein: CASSQFGGQGGYTF. The CDR3, as DNA: TGCGCCAGCAGCCAATTTGGGGGGCAGGGTGGCTACACCTTC.

As for this clone: At the DNA level, this CDR3 is encoded by other sequences in the same sample as well. The chain recombines TRBV30 with TRBJ2-3; a weak D match, TRBD2 (5 bases). Trimming shortened V by 3 bases and J by 1 base, and 5 bases separated the two germline ends. The CDR3 has 12 amino acids. Germline V CDR1 and CDR2: GTSNPN, SVGIG (reference sequence). The CDR3 spells CAWSGGTDTQYF. As DNA, the CDR3 is TGTGCCTGGAGCGGGGGCACAGATACGCAGTATTTT.

The V call is TRBV27, the J call TRBJ1-2, with TRBD1 matching over 7 bases. Germline V CDR1 and CDR2: MNHEY, SMNVEV (reference sequence). CDR3 size: 15 residues. Losses at the gene ends were 3 bases for V and 2 bases for J; bases not matched to a gene: 6. The DNA of the CDR3 is TGTGCCAGCAGTTTGGACAGGACCGCCAACTATGGCTACACCTTC. It codes for CASSLDRTANYGYTF.

The V call is TRBV5-1, the J call TRBJ2-7; D gene uncertain. V was shortened by 5 bases and J by 3 bases, with 15 bases between the two germline ends. The CDR3 has 14 residues. Per the germline V gene, CDR1 is SGHRS and CDR2 is YFSETQ. In nucleotides, the CDR3 is TGCGCCAGCAGTCAAGACCCGCGCAACTACGAGCAGTACTTC. This codes for CASSQDPRNYEQYF.

The chain uses TRBV28 and TRBJ1-2, with 11 nucleotides matching TRBD1. The J segment lost 5 bases and the V segment lost 2 bases, leaving 7 bases of the junction unmatched. Germline V gene data show CDR1 as MDHEN and CDR2 as SYDVKM. The CDR3 has 16 amino acids. CDR3 DNA: TGTGCCAGCAGTTTAAGCGGGACAGGGGGTTGGTATGGCTACACCTTC. Its protein is CASSLSGTGGWYGYTF.

The chain couples TRBV29-1 to TRBJ2-3; no reliable D call. CDR1 SQVTM and CDR2 ANQGSEA come from the germline V gene. This CDR3 is built from 11 residues. With 5 bases removed from V and 9 bases from J, the gap between germline ends came to 12 bases. CDR3 coding DNA: TGCAGCGTTTTTCTCCATACAACGCAGTATTTT. Translating gives CSVFLHTTQYF.